The T cell receptor (beta chain) under discussion was sequenced for a study of stem cell transplantation in POMP-related autoinflammatory disease. Regarding the study as a whole: Across all analyzed T-cell subsets, patients with PRAID tended toward reduced diversity and increased clonality.

Here immunoSEQ multiplex PCR was the method, and the copy in TCRdb shows in-frame clones only, minus some. The table records tens of thousands of clones, roughly 93% of them present only once. Concerning this clone itself: What it binds is not known.

Per germline, CDR1 SGHRS and CDR2 YFSETQ. Between the trimmed V and J ends, which lost 7 bases and 5 bases, there was a span of 15 bases. This CDR3 has 13 residues. The sample here was CD4+ T cells from PBMCs, taken after stem cell transplantation. The source is a human patient with POMP-related autoinflammation and immune dysregulation (PRAID). T cells may partly derive from the graft donor. V usage is TRBV5-1 and J usage is TRBJ1-1; D may be TRBD1 (6 bases). CDR3 region: CASHDRKWTEAFF. The CDR3 DNA reads TGCGCCAGCCACGACAGGAAGTGGACTGAAGCTTTCTTT.